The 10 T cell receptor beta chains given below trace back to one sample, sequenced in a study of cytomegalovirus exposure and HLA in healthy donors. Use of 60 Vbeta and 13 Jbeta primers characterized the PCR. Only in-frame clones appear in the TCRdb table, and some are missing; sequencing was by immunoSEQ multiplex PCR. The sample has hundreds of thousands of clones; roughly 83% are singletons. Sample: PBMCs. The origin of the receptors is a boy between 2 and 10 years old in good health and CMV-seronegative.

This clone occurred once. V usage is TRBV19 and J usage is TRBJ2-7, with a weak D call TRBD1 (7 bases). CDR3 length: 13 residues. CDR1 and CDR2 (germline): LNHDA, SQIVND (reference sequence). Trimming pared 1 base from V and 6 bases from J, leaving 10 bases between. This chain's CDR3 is CASSIGRGLEQYF. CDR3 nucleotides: TGTGCCAGTAGTATAGGGAGGGGGCTCGAGCAGTACTTC.

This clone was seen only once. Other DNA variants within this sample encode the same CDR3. In DNA, the CDR3 is TGTGCCAGCAGTCTAACTAGCGGGAGGAACACCGGGGAGCTGTTTTTT. It codes for CASSLTSGRNTGELFF. The chain carries TRBV2 and TRBJ2-2; 11 positions agree with TRBD2. The CDR3 spans 16 residues. The germline CDR1 and CDR2 sequences are SNHLY and FYNNEI. The junction had 3 bases not matched to a gene; V was cut back by 5 bases and J by 1 base.

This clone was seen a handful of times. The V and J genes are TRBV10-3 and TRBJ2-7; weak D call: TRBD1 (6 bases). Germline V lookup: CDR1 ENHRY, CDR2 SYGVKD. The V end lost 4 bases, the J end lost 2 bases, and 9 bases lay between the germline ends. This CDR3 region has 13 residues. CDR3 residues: CAISGTEAYEQYF. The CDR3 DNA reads TGTGCCATCAGTGGGACAGAAGCCTACGAGCAGTACTTC.

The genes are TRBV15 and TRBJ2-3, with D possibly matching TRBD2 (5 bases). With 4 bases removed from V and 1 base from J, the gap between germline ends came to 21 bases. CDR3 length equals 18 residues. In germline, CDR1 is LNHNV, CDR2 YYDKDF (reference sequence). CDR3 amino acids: CATSKRGLPGEGTDTQYF. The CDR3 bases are TGTGCCACCAGCAAGCGAGGGTTGCCCGGCGAGGGCACAGATACGCAGTATTTT.

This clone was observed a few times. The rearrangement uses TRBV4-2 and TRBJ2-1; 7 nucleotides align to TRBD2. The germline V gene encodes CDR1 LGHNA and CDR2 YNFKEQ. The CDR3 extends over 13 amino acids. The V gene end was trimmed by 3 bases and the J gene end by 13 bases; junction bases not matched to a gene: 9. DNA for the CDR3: TGTGCCAGCAGCCAGACTAGCCAAGGCGAACAGTTCTTC. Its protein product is CASSQTSQGEQFF.

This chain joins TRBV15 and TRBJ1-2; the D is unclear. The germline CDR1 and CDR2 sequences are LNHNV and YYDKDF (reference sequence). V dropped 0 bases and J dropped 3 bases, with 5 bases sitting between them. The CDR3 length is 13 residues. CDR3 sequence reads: CATSRDFDYGYTF. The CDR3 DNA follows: TGTGCCACCAGCAGAGATTTCGACTATGGCTACACCTTC.

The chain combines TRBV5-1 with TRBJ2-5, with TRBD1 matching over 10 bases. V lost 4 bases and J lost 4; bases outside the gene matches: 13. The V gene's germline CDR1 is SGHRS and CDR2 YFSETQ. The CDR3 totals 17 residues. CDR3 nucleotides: TGCGCCAGCAGCCCGGGACAGGGGCCGCCCCAAGGAGAGACCCAGTACTTC. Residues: CASSPGQGPPQGETQYF.

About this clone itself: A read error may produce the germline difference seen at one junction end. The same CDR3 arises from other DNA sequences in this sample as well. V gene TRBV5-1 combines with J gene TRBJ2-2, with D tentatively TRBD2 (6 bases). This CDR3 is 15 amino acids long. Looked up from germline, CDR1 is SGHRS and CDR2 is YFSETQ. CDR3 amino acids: CASSLDQGLTGELFF. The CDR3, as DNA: TGCGCCAGCAGCTTGGATCAGGGACTCACCGGGGAGCTGTTTTTC.

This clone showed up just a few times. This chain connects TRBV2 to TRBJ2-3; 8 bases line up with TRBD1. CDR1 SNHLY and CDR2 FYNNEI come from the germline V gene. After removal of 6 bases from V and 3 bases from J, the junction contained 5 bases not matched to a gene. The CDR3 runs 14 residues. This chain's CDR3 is CASRDRVPTDTQYF. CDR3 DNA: TGTGCCAGCAGGGACAGGGTACCAACAGATACGCAGTATTTT.

The CDR3 bases are TGTGCCAGCAGCCTTGACAGGGGGCTGTGGCAGGATGGCTACACCTTC. It codes for CASSLDRGLWQDGYTF. The chain employs TRBV7-8 and TRBJ1-2; 10 nucleotides align to TRBD1. The J segment lost 6 bases and the V segment lost 5 bases, leaving 12 bases of the junction unmatched. The CDR3 has 16 residues. The germline gives CDR1 SGHVS, CDR2 FQNEAQ.